This T cell receptor beta chain derives from a study of T-cell reconstitution after alpha-beta-depleted transplantation in children. As it was prepared, the TCRbeta library received unique molecular identifiers. TCRdb independently ran MiXCR on the PCR reads; one entry per CDR3 protein. In the table there are almost 600,000 distinct CDR3 sequences, roughly a quarter of which are singletons. The CDR3 consists of 15 residues. Germline lookup yields CDR1 MNHNS and CDR2 SASEGT. Trimming left V 9 bases short and J 0 bases short, with 12 bases between. This material consisted of PBMCs, taken before TCRalphabeta/CD19-depleted stem cell transplant. The chain combines TRBV6-1 with TRBJ1-6, with unresolved D. The TCR sequence derives from a boy younger than two with Wiskott-Aldrich syndrome, due to receive a stem cell transplant. CDR3 sequence (DNA): TGTGCCAGTAGCCCGGGGAGCTCCTATAATTCACCCCTCCACTTT. The encoded protein is CASSPGSSYNSPLHF.